Below are 4 T cell receptor beta chains sequenced from a single sample in a study. Assay: immunoSEQ multiplex PCR; the TCRdb copy retains only in-frame clones and omits some. The repertoire holds approximately 50,000 clones, with 80% to 95% as singletons. Source material: PBMCs. These receptors came from a man in his forties with rheumatoid arthritis.

V is TRBV7-8 and J is TRBJ1-1; D is uncertain. Trimming took 5 bases from V and 2 from J, leaving 21 bases between them. The CDR3 is 17 amino acids. Germline CDR1 is SGHVS and CDR2 is FQNEAQ. DNA of the CDR3: TGTGCCAGCAGCCTCCCGGGAGTGCGCAGGAGTAACACTGAAGCTTTCTTT. Encoded protein: CASSLPGVRRSNTEAFF.

The rearrangement uses TRBV19 and TRBJ2-2, with D perhaps TRBD2 (5 bases). There are 14 residues in the CDR3. V lost 5 bases and J 4 bases, leaving 11 bases between the germline ends. Germline values: CDR1 LNHDA, CDR2 SQIVND (reference sequence). CDR3 in DNA: TGTGCCAGTAGTCCCAGGACTGCCACCGGGGAGCTGTTTTTT. Its protein is CASSPRTATGELFF.

Here the CDR3 reads CASSRTGDNYGYTF. The CDR3 DNA is TGTGCCAGCAGTAGGACAGGGGACAACTATGGCTACACCTTC. V usage is TRBV2 and J usage is TRBJ1-2, with 9 bases fitting TRBD1. Germline-derived CDR1 and CDR2 are SNHLY and FYNNEI. CDR3 length: 14 residues. Germline trimming cut 5 bases from V and 2 bases from J; bases unmatched to any gene: 3.

The CDR3 DNA reads TGTGCCAGTAGTATGGGGGACAGGGGGAATTCACCCCTCCACTTT. Protein: CASSMGDRGNSPLHF. The V and J genes are TRBV19 and TRBJ1-6; TRBD1 matches 11 bases. Germline CDR1 is LNHDA and CDR2 is SQIVND (reference sequence). The CDR3 has 15 amino acids. The J segment lost 7 bases and the V segment lost 3 bases, leaving 2 bases of the junction unmatched. Full variable domain (rest looked up from reference TRBV19 and TRBJ1-6): DGGITQSPKYLFRKEGQNVTLSCEQNLNHDAMYWYRQDPGQGLRLIYYSQIVNDFQKGDIAEGYSVSREKKESFPLTVTSAQKNPTAFYLCASSMGDRGNSPLHFGNGTRLTVT.